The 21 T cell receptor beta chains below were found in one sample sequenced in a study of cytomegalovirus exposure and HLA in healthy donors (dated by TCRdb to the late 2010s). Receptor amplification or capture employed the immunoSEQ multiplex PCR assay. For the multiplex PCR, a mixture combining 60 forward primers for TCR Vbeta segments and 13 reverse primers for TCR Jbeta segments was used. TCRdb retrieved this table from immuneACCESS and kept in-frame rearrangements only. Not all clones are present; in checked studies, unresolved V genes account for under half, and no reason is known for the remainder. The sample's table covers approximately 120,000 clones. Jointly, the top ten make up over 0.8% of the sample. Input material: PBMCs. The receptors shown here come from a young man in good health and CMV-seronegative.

CDR3 residues: CSVVTQNTEAFF. The DNA of the CDR3 is TGCAGCGTTGTTACTCAGAACACTGAAGCTTTCTTT. This rearrangement joins TRBV29-1 to TRBJ1-1; no clear D. The V end lost 4 bases, the J end lost 1 base, and 7 bases lay between the germline ends. The CDR3 sequence is 12 residues long. Germline V gives CDR1 SQVTM, CDR2 ANQGSEA.

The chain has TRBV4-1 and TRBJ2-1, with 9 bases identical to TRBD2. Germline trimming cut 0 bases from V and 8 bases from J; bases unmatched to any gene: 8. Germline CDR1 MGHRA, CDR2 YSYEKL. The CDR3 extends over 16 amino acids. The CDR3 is CASSQEDRGRAYEQFF. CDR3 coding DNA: TGCGCCAGCAGCCAAGAGGATCGCGGGAGGGCTTATGAGCAGTTCTTC.

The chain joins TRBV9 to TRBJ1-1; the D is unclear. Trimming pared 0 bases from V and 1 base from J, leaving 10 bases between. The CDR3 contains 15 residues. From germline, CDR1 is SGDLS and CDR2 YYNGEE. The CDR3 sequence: CASSVGSAGNTEAFF. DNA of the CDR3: TGTGCCAGCAGCGTAGGGTCGGCGGGGAACACTGAAGCTTTCTTT.

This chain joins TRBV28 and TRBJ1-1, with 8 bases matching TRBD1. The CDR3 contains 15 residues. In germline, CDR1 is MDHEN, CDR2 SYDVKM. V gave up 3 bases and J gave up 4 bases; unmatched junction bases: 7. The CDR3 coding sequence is TGTGCCAGCAGTTTGGGCAGGGGGCTTAGCACTGAAGCTTTCTTT. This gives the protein CASSLGRGLSTEAFF.

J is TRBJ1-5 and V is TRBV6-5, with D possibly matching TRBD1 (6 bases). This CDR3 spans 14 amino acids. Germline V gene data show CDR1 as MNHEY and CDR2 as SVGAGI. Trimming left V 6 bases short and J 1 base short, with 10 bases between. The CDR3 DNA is TGTGCCAGCAGACAGGGTTTGAGCAATCAGCCCCAGCATTTT. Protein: CASRQGLSNQPQHF.

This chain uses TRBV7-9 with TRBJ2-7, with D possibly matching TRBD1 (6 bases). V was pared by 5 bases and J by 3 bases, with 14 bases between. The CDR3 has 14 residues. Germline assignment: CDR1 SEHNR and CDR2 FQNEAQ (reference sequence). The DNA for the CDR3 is TGTGCCAGCAGCACGACAGGCCACCACTACGAGCAGTACTTC. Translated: CASSTTGHHYEQYF.

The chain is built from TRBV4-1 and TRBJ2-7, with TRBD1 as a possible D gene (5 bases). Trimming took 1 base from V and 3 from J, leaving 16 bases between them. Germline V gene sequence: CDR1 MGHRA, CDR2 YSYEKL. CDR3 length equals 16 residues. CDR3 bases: TGCGCCAGCAGCCAAGTAGCAAAGGGGCAGGGCTACGAGCAGTACTTC. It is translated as CASSQVAKGQGYEQYF.

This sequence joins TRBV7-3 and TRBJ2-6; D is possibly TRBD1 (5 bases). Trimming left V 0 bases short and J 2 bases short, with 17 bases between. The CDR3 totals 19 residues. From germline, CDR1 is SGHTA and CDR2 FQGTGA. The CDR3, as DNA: TGTGCCAGCAGCTTAACGGTCGGACAAGCCCCCACTGGGGCCAACGTCCTGACTTTC. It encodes CASSLTVGQAPTGANVLTF.

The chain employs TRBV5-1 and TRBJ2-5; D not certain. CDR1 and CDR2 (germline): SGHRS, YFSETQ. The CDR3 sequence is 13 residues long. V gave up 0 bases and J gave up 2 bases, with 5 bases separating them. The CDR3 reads CASSLGRQETQYF. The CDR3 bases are TGCGCCAGCAGCTTGGGTCGTCAAGAGACCCAGTACTTC.

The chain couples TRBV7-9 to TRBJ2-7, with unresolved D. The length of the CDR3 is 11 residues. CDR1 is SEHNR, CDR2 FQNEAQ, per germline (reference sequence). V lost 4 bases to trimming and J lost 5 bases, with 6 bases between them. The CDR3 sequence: CASSSLDEQYF. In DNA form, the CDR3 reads TGTGCCAGCAGCTCGTTAGACGAGCAGTACTTC.

The CDR3, as DNA: TGCGCCAGCAGCTATGTTCTCGCCGAGCGGAGCTCCTACGAGCAGTACTTC. Protein product: CASSYVLAERSSYEQYF. This chain links TRBV4-1 with TRBJ2-7, with D tentatively TRBD2 (5 bases). The germline gives CDR1 MGHRA, CDR2 YSYEKL. V dropped 5 bases and J dropped 0 bases, with 20 bases sitting between them. The CDR3 is 17 residues long.

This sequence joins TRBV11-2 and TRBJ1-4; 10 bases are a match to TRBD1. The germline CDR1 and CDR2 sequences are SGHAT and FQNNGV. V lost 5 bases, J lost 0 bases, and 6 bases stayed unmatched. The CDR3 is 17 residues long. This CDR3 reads CASSVDRGLTTNEKLFF. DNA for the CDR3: TGTGCCAGCAGCGTCGACAGGGGGCTAACAACTAATGAAAAACTGTTTTTT. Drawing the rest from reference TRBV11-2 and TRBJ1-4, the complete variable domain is EAGVAQSPRYKIIEKRQSVAFWCNPISGHATLYWYQQILGQGPKLLIQFQNNGVVDDSQLPKDRFSAERLKGVDSTLKIQPAKLEDSAVYLCASSVDRGLTTNEKLFFGSGTQLSVL.

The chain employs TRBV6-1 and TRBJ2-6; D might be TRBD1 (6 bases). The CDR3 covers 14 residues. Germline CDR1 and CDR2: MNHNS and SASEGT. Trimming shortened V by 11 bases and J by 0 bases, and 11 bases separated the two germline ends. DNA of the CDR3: TGTGCCTCAACAGGGTTCTCTGGGGCCAACGTCCTGACTTTC. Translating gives CASTGFSGANVLTF.

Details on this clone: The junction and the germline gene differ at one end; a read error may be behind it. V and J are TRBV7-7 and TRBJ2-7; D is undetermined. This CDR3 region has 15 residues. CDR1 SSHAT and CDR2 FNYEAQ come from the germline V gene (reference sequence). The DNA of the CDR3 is TGTGCTAGCAGCCTAAATCCAGGTCGCAACTACGAGCAGTACTTC. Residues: CASSLNPGRNYEQYF.

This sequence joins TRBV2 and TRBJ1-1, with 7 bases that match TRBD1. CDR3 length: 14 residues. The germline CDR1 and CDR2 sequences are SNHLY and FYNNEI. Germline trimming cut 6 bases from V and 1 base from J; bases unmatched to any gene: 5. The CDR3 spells CASSIGTANTEAFF. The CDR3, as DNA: TGTGCCAGCAGCATAGGGACAGCGAACACTGAAGCTTTCTTT.

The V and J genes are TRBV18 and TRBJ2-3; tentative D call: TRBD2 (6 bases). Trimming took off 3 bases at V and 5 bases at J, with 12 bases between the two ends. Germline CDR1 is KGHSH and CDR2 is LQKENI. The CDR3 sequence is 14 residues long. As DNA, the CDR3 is TGTGCCAGCTCACCGTGGGACTCTGAAGATACGCAGTATTTT. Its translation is CASSPWDSEDTQYF.

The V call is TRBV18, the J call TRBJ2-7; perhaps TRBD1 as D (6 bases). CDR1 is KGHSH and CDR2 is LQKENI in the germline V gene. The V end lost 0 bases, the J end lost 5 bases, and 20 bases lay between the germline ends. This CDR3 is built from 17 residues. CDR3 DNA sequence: TGTGCCAGCTCACCACCGGGCCTAATACAGGGTAGGGACGAGCAGTACTTC. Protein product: CASSPPGLIQGRDEQYF.

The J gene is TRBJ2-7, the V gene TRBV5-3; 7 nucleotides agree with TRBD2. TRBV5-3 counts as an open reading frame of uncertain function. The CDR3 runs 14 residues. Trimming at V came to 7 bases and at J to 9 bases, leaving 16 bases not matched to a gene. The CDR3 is CARASGTTASGQYF. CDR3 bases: TGTGCCAGAGCTTCGGGGACTACCGCCTCAGGGCAGTACTTC.

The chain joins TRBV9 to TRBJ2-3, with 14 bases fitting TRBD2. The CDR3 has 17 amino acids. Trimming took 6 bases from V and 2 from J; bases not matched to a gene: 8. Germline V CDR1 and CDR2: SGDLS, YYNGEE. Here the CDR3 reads CASNGLAGGRLTDTQYF. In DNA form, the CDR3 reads TGTGCCAGCAACGGACTAGCGGGGGGCCGACTCACAGATACGCAGTATTTT.

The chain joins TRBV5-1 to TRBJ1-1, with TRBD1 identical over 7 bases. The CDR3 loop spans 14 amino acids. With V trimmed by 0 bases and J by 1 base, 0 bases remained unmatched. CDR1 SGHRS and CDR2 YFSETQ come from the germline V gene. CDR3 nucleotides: TGCGCCAGCAGCTTGGGGACAGGGAACACTGAAGCTTTCTTT. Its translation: CASSLGTGNTEAFF.

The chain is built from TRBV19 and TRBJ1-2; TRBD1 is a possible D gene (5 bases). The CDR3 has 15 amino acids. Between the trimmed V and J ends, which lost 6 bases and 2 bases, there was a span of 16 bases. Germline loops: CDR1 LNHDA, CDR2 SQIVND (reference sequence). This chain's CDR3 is CASSRLGGENYGYTF. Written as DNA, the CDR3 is TGTGCCAGTAGCCGCCTTGGGGGGGAAAACTATGGCTACACCTTC.